These T cell receptor beta chains were read from a single sample in a study of esophageal squamous cell carcinoma under preoperative chemotherapy. TCRdb processed the PCR reads anew with MiXCR; each CDR3 protein has one entry. The data show under 13,000 distinct CDR3 sequences, approximately 62% seen once. The sample was taken from a patient given preoperative chemotherapy. The receptors were gathered from a human donor with esophageal squamous cell carcinoma. The donor label of this sample is uncertain. The CDR3 runs from the conserved cysteine through the conserved F or W. The D gene is left open where the match is weak. Clone sizes are given selectively: once, few, many, or a class where the clone is expanded.

j_call	v_call	clone_size	d_call	cdr3_nt	cdr3_aa
TRBJ2-5	TRBV6-1	medium-sized	NA	TGTGCCAGCCGGGGCCCCGGAGAGACCCAGTACTTC	CASRGPGETQYF
TRBJ1-4	TRBV6-1	NA	NA	TGTGCCAGCAGAGGCAACCGGGCAACTAATGAAAAACTGTTTTTT	CASRGNRATNEKLFF
TRBJ2-5	TRBV7-2	NA	TRBD2	TGTGCCAGCAGCTTAGGGCCCCCTAGCGGGAGGGCCGAAGAGACCCAGTACTTC	CASSLGPPSGRAEETQYF
TRBJ2-1	TRBV7-6	once	NA	TGTGCCAGCAGCTTTCGCTGGCAAAACAATGAGCAGTTCTTC	CASSFRWQNNEQFF
TRBJ2-3	TRBV6-1	once	NA	TGTGCCAGCAGCAGGCATGTGGGGGCCGATACGCAGTATTTT	CASSRHVGADTQYF
TRBJ1-6	TRBV27	NA	TRBD1	TGTGCCAGCAGTTTAGAACAGGGGGCGTATAATTCACCCCTCCACTTT	CASSLEQGAYNSPLHF
TRBJ1-5	TRBV10-3	few	NA	TGTGCCACCGGACAGAATAGCAATCAGCCCCAGCATTTT	CATGQNSNQPQHF
TRBJ2-1	TRBV6-1	NA	NA	TGTGCCAGCAGCGGTGCGAGCACCGGGGAGCAGTTCTTT	CASSGASTGEQFF
TRBJ2-3	TRBV6-1	NA	NA	TGTGCCAGCAGTCGTTCTAGCTATAGCACAGATACGCAGTATTTT	CASSRSSYSTDTQYF
TRBJ2-4	TRBV7-2	NA	TRBD2	TGTGACAGCAGGTTACTAGGACGAGCCGGGGGGGGGTGCGGCAAAGATATGCAGTATTTC	CDSRLLGRAGGGCGKDMQYF
TRBJ2-7	TRBV6-1	once	NA	TGTGCCAGCAGTGCGGACTGGCTGCGCGAGCAGTACTTC	CASSADWLREQYF
TRBJ2-1	TRBV30	few	TRBD2	TGTGCCTGGAGTGAAACTAGCGGGATTGTCAATGAGCAGTTCTTC	CAWSETSGIVNEQFF
TRBJ2-1	TRBV6-5	NA	NA	TGTGCCAGCAGTTTTCTACTTGCGGGACGTCCGGGGGAGCAGTTCTTC	CASSFLLAGRPGEQFF
TRBJ2-3	TRBV6-1	few	TRBD2	TGTGCCAGCAGTGAATTGGGGGGGAGCTACAAAGATACGCAGTATTTC	CASSELGGSYKDTQYF
TRBJ1-1	TRBV10-2	NA	NA	TGCGCCAGCGACCCAGGGAACACTGAAGCTTTCTTT	CASDPGNTEAFF
TRBJ2-3	TRBV6-1	NA	TRBD2	TGTGCCAGCAGCCCCGGGACTAGCGGGAGGGCCCGGGATACGCAGTATTTT	CASSPGTSGRARDTQYF
TRBJ2-5	TRBV6-5	NA	TRBD2	TGTGCCAGCAGTTCGCGACTAGCGGGAAATATGGAGACCCAGTACTTC	CASSSRLAGNMETQYF
TRBJ1-3	TRBV6-1	few	TRBD1	TGTGCCAGCAGCTCCGGGACAGGGGATTCAAACACCATATATTTT	CASSSGTGDSNTIYF
TRBJ2-3	TRBV6-5	once	NA	TGTGCCAGCAGTTACTCGGCTATGAGCACAGAGGAGCAGTATTTT	CASSYSAMSTEEQYF
TRBJ2-1	TRBV27	NA	NA	TGTGCCAGTAGTGCGGAAAGCTCCTACAATGAGCAGTTCTTC	CASSAESSYNEQFF
TRBJ2-7	TRBV11-2	once	TRBD1	TGTGCCAGCAGCAAACCGGGACAGGGGGCTGGCTACGAGCAGTACTTC	CASSKPGQGAGYEQYF
TRBJ2-2	TRBV7-6	NA	NA	TGTGCCAGCAGTTCAGGCGGGGAGCTGTTTTTT	CASSSGGELFF